The following is a T cell receptor beta chain sequence with its context. Antigen unknown. The sample belongs to a study of T cell repertoires in cytomegalovirus infection. The CDR3 has 19 residues. The J segment lost 3 bases and the V segment lost 3 bases, leaving 16 bases of the junction unmatched. TCRdb itself ran the reads through MiXCR, one entry per CDR3 protein. The sample includes some 560,000 distinct CDR3 sequences, approximately 40% of them seen just once. Study-wide results and caveats: HLA-C-restricted CMV clonotypes gave the most frequent clonotype in two of eight donors.

The TCR sequence derives from a human donor in good health (CMV status not recorded). Some clones in this sample may be carry-over from other donors' samples. The chain is built from TRBV12-3 or TRBV12-4 and TRBJ1-1; TRBD1 aligns across 10 bases. The sequences come from cultured PBMCs, collected from culture after CMV antigen stimulation. The CDR3 DNA is TGTGCCAGCAGTTTCCCCGGGAAAGACAGGGGGCGCATGGACACTGAAGCTTTCTTT. This sequence encodes CASSFPGKDRGRMDTEAFF.